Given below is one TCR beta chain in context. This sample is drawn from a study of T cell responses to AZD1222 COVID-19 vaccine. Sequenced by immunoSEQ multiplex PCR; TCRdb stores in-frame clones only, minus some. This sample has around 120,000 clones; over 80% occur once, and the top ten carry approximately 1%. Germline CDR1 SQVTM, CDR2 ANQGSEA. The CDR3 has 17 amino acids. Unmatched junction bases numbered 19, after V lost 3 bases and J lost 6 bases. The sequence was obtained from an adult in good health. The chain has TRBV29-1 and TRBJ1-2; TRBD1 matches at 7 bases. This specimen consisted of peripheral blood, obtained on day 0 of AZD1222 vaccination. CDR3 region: CSVESWGQISTPDGYTF. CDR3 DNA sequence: TGCAGCGTTGAGTCTTGGGGACAGATTTCCACCCCGGATGGCTACACCTTC. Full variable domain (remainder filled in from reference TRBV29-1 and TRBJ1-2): SAVISQKPSRDICQRGTSLTIQCQVDSQVTMMFWYRQQPGQSLTLIATANQGSEATYESGFVIDKFPISRPNLTFSTLTVSNMSPEDSSIYLCSVESWGQISTPDGYTFGSGTRLTVV.